This T cell receptor beta chain was captured by sequencing in a study of blood T cell repertoires in COVID-19. This clone was seen just once. Original processing notes: Estimated nucleated cell counts came from reference gene primer amplification. TCRdb's table, derived via immunoSEQ multiplex PCR, lists solely in-frame clones and lacks some. The V and J calls and clone size come from that table; D and trimming were worked out from the DNA. Here the sample spans under 300,000 clones, around 92% being singletons. Categorization into cohorts depended on clinical history that participants reported. All recovered Cohort 3 donors got two negative PCRs, got clearance, or saw symptom resolution. From germline, CDR1 is MDHEN and CDR2 SYDVKM. Trimming cost V 5 bases and J 6 bases, with 19 bases left between them. The CDR3 is 15 amino acids.

Sequencing was carried out using PBMCs or T cells enriched from blood (not recorded which). The sequence was obtained from a woman aged 60-75 years who had recovered from COVID-19. This chain links TRBV28 with TRBJ2-5; perhaps TRBD1 as D (5 bases). The CDR3 nucleotides read TGTGCCAGCAGTCACGGACGTACAGGCAGGAAGACCCAGTACTTC. Translation gives CASSHGRTGRKTQYF.